Presented here are 22 T cell receptor beta chains from one specimen sequenced in a study of blood T cell repertoires in COVID-19. TCRdb keeps only in-frame clones here, not all; method: immunoSEQ multiplex PCR. The sample yields 250,000 or so clones, 75% to 90% seen once. The sequencing input was PBMCs or T cells enriched from blood (not recorded which). The receptors were gathered from a man aged 35 to 55 who had recovered from COVID-19.

The CDR3 here is CASSIPGTGVGGPTYEQYF. Written as DNA, the CDR3 is TGTGCCAGTAGTATTCCGGGGACAGGGGTAGGAGGCCCCACCTACGAGCAGTACTTC. The chain links TRBV19 to TRBJ2-7; 10 bases align to TRBD1. The CDR3 is 19 residues long. Germline V gives CDR1 LNHDA, CDR2 SQIVND (reference sequence). Trimming cost V 3 bases and J 2 bases; bases outside gene matches: 16.

The table lists this clone with a count of one. V is TRBV27 and J is TRBJ1-4; maybe TRBD1 (5 bases). The germline CDR1 and CDR2 sequences are MNHEY and SMNVEV (reference sequence). The germline V and J ends were trimmed by 6 bases and 8 bases, with 22 bases remaining between them. The CDR3 has 16 residues. The CDR3 region is CASSYYLWDKGEKLFF. The CDR3 nucleotides read TGTGCCAGCAGCTATTATCTTTGGGATAAGGGGGAAAAACTGTTTTTT.

The V gene is TRBV14, the J gene TRBJ2-1; 14 bases line up with TRBD2. In germline, CDR1 is SGHDN, CDR2 FVKESK. The trim removed 1 base at V and 2 bases at J, leaving 4 bases unmatched. This CDR3 region has 18 residues. CDR3 DNA: TGTGCCAGCAGCCAAGGCAGACTAGCGGGGGGGCCCTACAATGAGCAGTTCTTC. Amino acids: CASSQGRLAGGPYNEQFF.

The chain is built from TRBV6-6 and TRBJ1-6, with D possibly matching TRBD1 (6 bases). The CDR3 runs to 17 residues. CDR1 is MNHNY and CDR2 is SVGAGI in the germline V gene (reference sequence). V lost 5 bases and J 4 bases, leaving 18 bases between the germline ends. The CDR3, as DNA: TGTGCCAGCAGTCCCTACTCCGGGACACATTATAATTCACCCCTCCACTTT. Protein sequence: CASSPYSGTHYNSPLHF.

V gene TRBV4-1 combines with J gene TRBJ1-1; TRBD1 matches at 9 bases. Germline V gives CDR1 MGHRA, CDR2 YSYEKL. The CDR3 extends over 13 amino acids. With 0 bases clipped from V and 11 bases from J, the junction kept 4 bases outside the gene matches. CDR3 region: CASSQDLQGAAFF. Written as DNA, the CDR3 is TGCGCCAGCAGCCAAGATTTACAGGGGGCGGCTTTCTTT.

Here the CDR3 reads CASSQDRYSPLHF. The CDR3 region has the DNA TGTGCCAGCAGCCAAGATCGGTATTCACCCCTCCACTTT. The chain uses TRBV14 and TRBJ1-6, with no clear D. The CDR3 runs to 13 residues. CDR1 SGHDN and CDR2 FVKESK come from the germline V gene. Trimming took off 0 bases at V and 8 bases at J, with 5 bases between the two ends.

The chain uses TRBV9 and TRBJ2-3; D is perhaps TRBD2 (7 bases). Germline V gene data show CDR1 as SGDLS and CDR2 as YYNGEE. Trimming pared 4 bases from V and 4 bases from J, leaving 16 bases between. The CDR3 covers 15 residues. DNA of the CDR3: TGTGCCAGCAGCCCGAGGGGCGGGGGCTCAGATACGCAGTATTTT. Amino acid sequence: CASSPRGGGSDTQYF.

This clone was observed once. V is TRBV7-8 and J is TRBJ1-1; 9 bases match TRBD1. Germline lookup yields CDR1 SGHVS and CDR2 FQNEAQ. The CDR3 consists of 17 residues. V shed 7 bases, J shed 1 base, and the junction held 13 bases outside the gene matches. CDR3 sequence reads: CASIKTRDRAPNTEAFF. In nucleotides, the CDR3 is TGTGCCAGCATCAAAACCCGGGACAGGGCCCCGAACACTGAAGCTTTCTTT.

The chain is built from TRBV6-1 and TRBJ2-7; D is perhaps TRBD1 (5 bases). Germline V lookup: CDR1 MNHNS, CDR2 SASEGT. The CDR3 length is 15 residues. V lost 0 bases to trimming and J lost 3 bases, with 12 bases between them. This chain's CDR3 is CASSEARYRLYEQYF. CDR3 bases: TGTGCCAGCAGTGAAGCGCGTTACAGGCTCTACGAGCAGTACTTC.

The J gene is TRBJ2-2, the V gene TRBV9, with D perhaps TRBD2 (7 bases). Trimming took 0 bases from V and 7 from J, leaving 13 bases between them. The germline gives CDR1 SGDLS, CDR2 YYNGEE. The CDR3 extends over 15 amino acids. CDR3 in amino acids: CASSVGGGVVGELFF. In DNA, the CDR3 is TGTGCCAGCAGCGTAGGAGGGGGGGTGGTCGGGGAGCTGTTTTTT.

V is TRBV5-1 and J is TRBJ1-6; D remains ambiguous. Trimming shortened V by 4 bases and J by 6 bases, and 17 bases separated the two germline ends. The CDR3 length is 16 residues. Germline V gives CDR1 SGHRS, CDR2 YFSETQ. The CDR3 DNA follows: TGCGCCAGCAGCAAGACCGCGACACCAATTAATTCACCCCTCCACTTT. It encodes CASSKTATPINSPLHF.

The V call is TRBV27, the J call TRBJ2-7, with a weak D call TRBD2 (5 bases). The V end was cut by 5 bases, the J end by 0 bases, with 17 bases between. Germline V gene sequence: CDR1 MNHEY, CDR2 SMNVEV (reference sequence). CDR3 length: 16 amino acids. The CDR3 loop reads CASSPDYAGTSYEQYF. The CDR3 bases are TGTGCCAGCAGTCCAGACTACGCGGGCACCTCCTACGAGCAGTACTTC.

This sequence joins TRBV5-1 and TRBJ1-1; 7 bases map to TRBD1. J was trimmed by 5 bases and V by 9 bases; bases with no gene match: 10. Germline CDR1 is SGHRS and CDR2 is YFSETQ. The CDR3 runs 13 residues. The CDR3 protein is CATSRGGLTEAFF. The CDR3 coding sequence is TGCGCCACCTCACGAGGGGGCTTAACTGAAGCTTTCTTT.

The chain has TRBV27 and TRBJ2-5, with 7 bases lining up with TRBD1. The CDR3 covers 14 residues. V was pared by 5 bases and J by 2 bases, with 5 bases of the junction left unmatched. The germline CDR1 and CDR2 sequences are MNHEY and SMNVEV (reference sequence). The chain's CDR3 is CASSPGQTQETQYF. DNA of the CDR3: TGTGCCAGCAGTCCGGGACAGACACAAGAGACCCAGTACTTC.

CDR3 loop: CASVRQGASTDTQYF. The CDR3 bases are TGTGCCAGTGTAAGACAGGGGGCGAGCACAGATACGCAGTATTTT. The V gene is TRBV19, the J gene TRBJ2-3; 10 nucleotides line up with TRBD1. Trimming removed 8 bases from V and 0 bases from J; junction bases left unmatched: 5. Looked up from germline, CDR1 is LNHDA and CDR2 is SQIVND (reference sequence). The length of the CDR3 is 15 residues.

This chain uses TRBV11-3 with TRBJ2-7, with D perhaps TRBD2 (6 bases). CDR3 length: 16 residues. The germline V and J ends were trimmed by 5 bases and 4 bases, with 21 bases remaining between them. From germline, CDR1 is SGHNT and CDR2 YENEEA. The CDR3 sequence: CASSQGGGGPGYEQYF. The CDR3 DNA reads as TGTGCCAGCAGCCAGGGAGGTGGGGGACCCGGTTACGAGCAGTACTTC.

The chain joins TRBV12-5 to TRBJ2-1; the D is unclear. The CDR3 contains 16 residues. CDR1 and CDR2 from the germline V gene are LGHNT and FRNRAP. Trimming cost V 0 bases and J 0 bases, with 9 bases left between them. CDR3 DNA: TGTGCTAGTGGTTTGGTACTCTTTAGCTCCTACAATGAGCAGTTCTTC. The encoded protein is CASGLVLFSSYNEQFF.

The chain has TRBV11-3 and TRBJ2-1, with no clear D. The CDR3 totals 17 residues. The germline gives CDR1 SGHNT, CDR2 YENEEA. The V end was cut by 2 bases, the J end by 4 bases, with 18 bases between. Here the CDR3 reads CASSLIETSVKYNEQFF. In DNA form, the CDR3 reads TGTGCCAGCAGCTTAATCGAAACTTCCGTAAAATACAATGAGCAGTTCTTC.

The V and J genes are TRBV10-3 and TRBJ1-1; TRBD1 aligns across 8 bases. Germline values: CDR1 ENHRY, CDR2 SYGVKD. The CDR3 sequence is 14 residues long. The J segment lost 4 bases and the V segment lost 3 bases, leaving 4 bases of the junction unmatched. CDR3 bases: TGTGCCATCAGTGACAGGGGGCAGGGCACTGAAGCTTTCTTT. Its protein product is CAISDRGQGTEAFF.

This chain joins TRBV7-3 and TRBJ1-1; D is undetermined. Trimming left V 2 bases short and J 3 bases short, with 7 bases between. This CDR3 region has 13 residues. Germline CDR1 SGHTA, CDR2 FQGTGA. CDR3 sequence: CASSLSLDTEAFF. The CDR3 DNA reads as TGTGCCAGCAGCTTATCACTCGACACTGAAGCTTTCTTT.

The genes are TRBV5-8 and TRBJ2-7; D ambiguous. CDR1 is SGHTS, CDR2 YDEGEE, per germline. The CDR3 extends over 12 amino acids. Trimming cost V 0 bases and J 6 bases, with 7 bases left between them. CDR3 in DNA: TGTGCCAGCAGCTTGGCGGTATTCGAGCAGTACTTC. Amino acid sequence: CASSLAVFEQYF.

The chain carries TRBV9 and TRBJ2-5; D unclear. The germline gives CDR1 SGDLS, CDR2 YYNGEE. Trimming stripped 0 bases from V and 9 bases from J, with 12 bases between. This CDR3 region has 13 residues. In DNA form, the CDR3 reads TGTGCCAGCAGCGTAGGAGAAAGGAGTCCCCAGTACTTC. Translated, it gives CASSVGERSPQYF.